This T cell receptor (beta chain) was found in a study of blood T cell repertoires in COVID-19. Study details: PBMCs, B-cell-depleted T cells, or T cells provided the cDNA or gDNA that made up the material.

Recruited during active infection, patients (from Seattle) were subsequently followed longitudinally. V gave up 2 bases and J gave up 3 bases; unmatched junction bases: 0. The length of the CDR3 is 13 residues. Per the germline V gene, CDR1 is SEHNR and CDR2 is FQNEAQ (reference sequence). How the authors handled the data: Amplification of reference gene primers was used by the study to estimate nucleated cell counts. Assay: immunoSEQ multiplex PCR; the TCRdb copy retains only in-frame clones and omits some. From that table come the V and J calls and clone size; the DNA was used to work out D and trimming. Of approximately 330,000 clones listed, approximately 90% are singletons.

The chain couples TRBV7-9 to TRBJ2-5; 7 bases align to TRBD1. Sequencing was carried out using peripheral blood. The origin of this receptor is a man younger than 40 with COVID-19, enrolled during active disease. CDR3 residues: CASSLTGEETQYF. Written as DNA, the CDR3 is TGTGCCAGCAGCTTAACAGGGGAAGAGACCCAGTACTTC.